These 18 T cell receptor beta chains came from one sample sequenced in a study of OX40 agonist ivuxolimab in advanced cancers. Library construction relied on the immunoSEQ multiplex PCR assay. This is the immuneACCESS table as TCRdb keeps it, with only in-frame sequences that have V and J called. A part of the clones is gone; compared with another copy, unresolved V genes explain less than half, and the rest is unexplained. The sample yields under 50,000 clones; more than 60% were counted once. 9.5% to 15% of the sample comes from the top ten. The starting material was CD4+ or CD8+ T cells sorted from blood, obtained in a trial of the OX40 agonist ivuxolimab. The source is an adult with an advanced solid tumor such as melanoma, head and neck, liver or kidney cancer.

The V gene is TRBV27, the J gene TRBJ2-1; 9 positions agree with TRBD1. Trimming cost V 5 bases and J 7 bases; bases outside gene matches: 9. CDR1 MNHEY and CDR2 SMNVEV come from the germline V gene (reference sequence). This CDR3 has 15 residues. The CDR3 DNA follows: TGTGCCAGCAGTCCTGGGACAGGGATCAGAAATGAGCAGTTCTTC. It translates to CASSPGTGIRNEQFF.

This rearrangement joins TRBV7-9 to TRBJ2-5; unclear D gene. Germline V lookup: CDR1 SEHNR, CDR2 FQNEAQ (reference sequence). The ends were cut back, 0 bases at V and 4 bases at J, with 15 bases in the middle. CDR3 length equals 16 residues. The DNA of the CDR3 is TGTGCCAGCAGCTTAGCGGTCCTACCGGCAGGAGAGACCCAGTACTTC. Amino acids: CASSLAVLPAGETQYF. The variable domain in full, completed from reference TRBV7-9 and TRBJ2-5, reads DTGVSQNPRHKITKRGQNVTFRCDPISEHNRLYWYRQTLGQGPEFLTYFQNEAQLEKSRLLSDRFSAERPKGSFSTLEIQRTEQGDSAMYLCASSLAVLPAGETQYFGPGTRLLVL.

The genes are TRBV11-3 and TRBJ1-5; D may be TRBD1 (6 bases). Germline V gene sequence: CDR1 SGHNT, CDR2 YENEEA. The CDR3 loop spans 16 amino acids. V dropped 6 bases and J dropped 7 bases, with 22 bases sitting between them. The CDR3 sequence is CASRNIQGINAQPQHF. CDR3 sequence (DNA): TGTGCCAGCAGGAATATACAGGGTATTAACGCACAGCCCCAGCATTTT.

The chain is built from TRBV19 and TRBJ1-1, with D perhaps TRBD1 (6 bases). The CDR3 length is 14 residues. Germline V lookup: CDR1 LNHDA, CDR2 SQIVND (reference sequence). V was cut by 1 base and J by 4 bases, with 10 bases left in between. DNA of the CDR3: TGTGCCAGTAGTATAGGGGACATGGGCACTGAAGCTTTCTTT. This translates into CASSIGDMGTEAFF.

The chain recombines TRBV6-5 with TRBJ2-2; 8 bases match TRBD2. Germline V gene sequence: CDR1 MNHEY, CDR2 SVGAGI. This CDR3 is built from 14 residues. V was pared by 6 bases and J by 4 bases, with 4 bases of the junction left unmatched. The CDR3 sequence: CASRASGSTGELFF. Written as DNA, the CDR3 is TGTGCCAGCAGGGCTAGCGGGTCCACCGGGGAGCTGTTTTTT.

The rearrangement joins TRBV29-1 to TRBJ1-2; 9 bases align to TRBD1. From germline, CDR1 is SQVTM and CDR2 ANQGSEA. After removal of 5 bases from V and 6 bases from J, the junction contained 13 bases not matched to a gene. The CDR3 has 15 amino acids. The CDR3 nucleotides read TGCAGCGTTTTACCCGGACAGGGGATTCTCCATGGCTACACCTTC. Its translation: CSVLPGQGILHGYTF.

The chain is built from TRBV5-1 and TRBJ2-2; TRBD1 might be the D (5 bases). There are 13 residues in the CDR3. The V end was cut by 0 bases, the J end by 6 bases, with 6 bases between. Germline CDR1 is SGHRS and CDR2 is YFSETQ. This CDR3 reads CASSLETAGELFF. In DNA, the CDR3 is TGCGCCAGCAGCTTGGAGACAGCCGGGGAGCTGTTTTTT.

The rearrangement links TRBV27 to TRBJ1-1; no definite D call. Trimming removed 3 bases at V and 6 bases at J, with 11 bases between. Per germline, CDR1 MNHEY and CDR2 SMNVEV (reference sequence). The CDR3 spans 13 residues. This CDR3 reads CASSFGELAEAFF. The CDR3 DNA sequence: TGTGCCAGCAGTTTCGGGGAGTTGGCTGAAGCTTTCTTT.

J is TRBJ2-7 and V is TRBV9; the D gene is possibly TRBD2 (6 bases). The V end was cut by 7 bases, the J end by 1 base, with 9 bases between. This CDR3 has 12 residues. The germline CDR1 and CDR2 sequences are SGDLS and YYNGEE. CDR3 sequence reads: CASGGGSYEQYF. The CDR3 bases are TGTGCCAGCGGGGGAGGATCCTACGAGCAGTACTTC.

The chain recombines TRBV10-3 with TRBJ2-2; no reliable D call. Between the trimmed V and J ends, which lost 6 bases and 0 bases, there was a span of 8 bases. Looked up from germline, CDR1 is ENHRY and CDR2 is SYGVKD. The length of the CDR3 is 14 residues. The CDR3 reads CAIRDDTNTGELFF. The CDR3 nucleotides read TGTGCCATCAGGGACGACACGAACACCGGGGAGCTGTTTTTT.

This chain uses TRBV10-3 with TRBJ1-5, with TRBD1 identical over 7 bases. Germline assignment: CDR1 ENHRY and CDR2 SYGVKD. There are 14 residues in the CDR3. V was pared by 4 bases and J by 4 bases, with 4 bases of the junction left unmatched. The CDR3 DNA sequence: TGTGCCATCAGTGGACAGGGACAAAATCAGCCCCAGCATTTT. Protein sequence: CAISGQGQNQPQHF.

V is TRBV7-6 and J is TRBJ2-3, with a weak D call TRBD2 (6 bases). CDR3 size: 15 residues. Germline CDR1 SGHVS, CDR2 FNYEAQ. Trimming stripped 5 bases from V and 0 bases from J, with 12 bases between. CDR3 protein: CASSPWGDSTDTQYF. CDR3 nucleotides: TGTGCCAGCAGCCCCTGGGGGGACAGCACAGATACGCAGTATTTT.

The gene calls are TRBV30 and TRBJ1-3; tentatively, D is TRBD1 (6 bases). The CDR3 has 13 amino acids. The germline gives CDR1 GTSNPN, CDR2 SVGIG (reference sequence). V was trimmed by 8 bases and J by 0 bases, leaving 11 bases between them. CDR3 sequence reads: CALSRGSGNTIYF. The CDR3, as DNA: TGTGCCCTCAGCAGGGGCTCTGGAAACACCATATATTTT.

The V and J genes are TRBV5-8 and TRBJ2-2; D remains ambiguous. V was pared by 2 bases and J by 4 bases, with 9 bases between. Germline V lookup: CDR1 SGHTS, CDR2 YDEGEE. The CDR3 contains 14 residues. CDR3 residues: CASSFVHTTGELFF. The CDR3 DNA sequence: TGTGCCAGCAGCTTTGTACACACCACCGGGGAGCTGTTTTTT.

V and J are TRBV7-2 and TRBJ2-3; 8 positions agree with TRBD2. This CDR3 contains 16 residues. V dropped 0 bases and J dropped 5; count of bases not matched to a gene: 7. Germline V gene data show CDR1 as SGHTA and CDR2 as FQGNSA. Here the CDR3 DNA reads TGTGCCAGCAGCTTAGCGCAAGTAGCGGGAAGAGATACGCAGTATTTT. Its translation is CASSLAQVAGRDTQYF. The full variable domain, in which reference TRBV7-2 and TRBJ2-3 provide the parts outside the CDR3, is GAGVSQSPSNKVTEKGKDVELRCDPISGHTALYWYRQSLGQGLEFLIYFQGNSAPDKSGLPSDRFSAERTGGSVSTLTIQRTQQEDSAVYLCASSLAQVAGRDTQYFGPGTRLTVL.

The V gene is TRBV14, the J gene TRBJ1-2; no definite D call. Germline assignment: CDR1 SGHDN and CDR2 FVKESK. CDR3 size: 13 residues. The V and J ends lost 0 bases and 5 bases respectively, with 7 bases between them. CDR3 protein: CASSQDSRYGYTF. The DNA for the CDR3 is TGTGCCAGCAGCCAAGACAGTCGATATGGCTACACCTTC.

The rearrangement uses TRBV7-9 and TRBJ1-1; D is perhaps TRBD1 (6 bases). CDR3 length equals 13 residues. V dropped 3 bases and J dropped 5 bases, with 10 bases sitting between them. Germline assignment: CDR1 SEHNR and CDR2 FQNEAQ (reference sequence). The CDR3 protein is CASSFDRWTEAFF. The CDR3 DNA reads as TGTGCCAGCAGCTTTGACAGGTGGACTGAAGCTTTCTTT.

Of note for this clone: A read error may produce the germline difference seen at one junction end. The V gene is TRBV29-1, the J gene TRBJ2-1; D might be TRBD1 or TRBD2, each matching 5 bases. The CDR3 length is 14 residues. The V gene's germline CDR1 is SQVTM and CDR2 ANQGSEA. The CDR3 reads CSAEGASSHNEQFF. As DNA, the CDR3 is TGCAGCGCTGAAGGGGCTAGCTCCCACAATGAGCAGTTCTTC.